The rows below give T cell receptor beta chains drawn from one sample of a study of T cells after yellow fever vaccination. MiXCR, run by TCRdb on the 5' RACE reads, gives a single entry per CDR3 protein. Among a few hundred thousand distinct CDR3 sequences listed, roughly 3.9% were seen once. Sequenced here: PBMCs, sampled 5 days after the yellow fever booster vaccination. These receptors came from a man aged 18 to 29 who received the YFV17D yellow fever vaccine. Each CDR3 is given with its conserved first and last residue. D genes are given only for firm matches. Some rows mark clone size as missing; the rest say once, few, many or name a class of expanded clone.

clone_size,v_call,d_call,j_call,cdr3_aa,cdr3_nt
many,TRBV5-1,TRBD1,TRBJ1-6,CASSLAGQGDSPLHF,TGCGCCAGCAGCTTGGCAGGGCAGGGGGATTCACCCCTCCACTTT
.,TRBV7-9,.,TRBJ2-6,CASSVPSGAGANVLTF,TGTGCCAGCAGCGTACCCTCCGGGGCTGGGGCCAACGTCCTGACTTTC
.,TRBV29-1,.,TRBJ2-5,CSVQGYSGVDQYF,TGCAGCGTTCAGGGGTATTCGGGGGTTGACCAGTACTTC
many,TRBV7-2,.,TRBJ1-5,CASSLAGVEGQPQHF,TGTGCCAGCAGCTTAGCTGGGGTGGAAGGTCAGCCCCAGCATTTT
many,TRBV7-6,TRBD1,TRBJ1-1,CASSPRTGSMNTEAFF,TGTGCCAGCAGCCCGCGGACAGGGTCGATGAACACTGAAGCTTTCTTT
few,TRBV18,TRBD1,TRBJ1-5,CASSGQGGQPQHF,TGTGCCAGCTCAGGACAGGGCGGTCAGCCCCAGCATTTT
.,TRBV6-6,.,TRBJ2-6,CASSPAAGANVLTF,TGTGCCAGCAGTCCGGCTGCTGGGGCCAACGTCCTGACTTTC
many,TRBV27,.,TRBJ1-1,CASSFGGVGNTEAFF,TGTGCCAGCAGTTTTGGGGGTGTGGGGAACACTGAAGCTTTCTTT
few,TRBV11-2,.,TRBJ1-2,CASSLVGRWAYGYTF,TGTGCCAGCAGCTTAGTGGGCAGATGGGCCTATGGCTACACCTTC
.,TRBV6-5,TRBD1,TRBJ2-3,CASSYGDRETDTQYF,TGTGCCAGCAGTTACGGGGACAGGGAAACCGATACGCAGTATTTT
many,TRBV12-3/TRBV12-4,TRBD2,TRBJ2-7,CASSFDKREPYEQYF,TGTGCCAGCAGTTTTGATAAGCGGGAGCCCTACGAGCAGTACTTC
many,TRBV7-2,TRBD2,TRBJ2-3,CASSWKRGGISDTQYF,TGTGCCAGCAGCTGGAAGCGGGGGGGCATATCAGATACGCAGTATTTT
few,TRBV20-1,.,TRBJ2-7,CSASTGPYYEQYF,TGCAGTGCCAGCACAGGGCCCTACTACGAGCAGTACTTC
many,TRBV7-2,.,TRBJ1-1,CASSRGGMNTEAFF,TGTGCCAGCAGCCGCGGGGGGATGAACACTGAAGCTTTCTTT
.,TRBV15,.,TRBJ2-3,CATSVLWNTQYF,TGTGCCACCAGCGTACTCTGGAATACGCAGTATTTT
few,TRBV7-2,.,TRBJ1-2,CASSPRGGGNGYTF,TGTGCCAGCAGCCCCCGGGGAGGGGGAAATGGCTACACCTTC
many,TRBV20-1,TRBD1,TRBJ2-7,CSATKAGTGGYEQYF,TGCAGTGCTACCAAGGCAGGGACAGGGGGTTACGAGCAGTACTTC
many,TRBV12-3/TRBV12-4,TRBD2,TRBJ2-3,CASMFTSGGPTQYF,TGTGCCAGCATGTTCACTAGCGGGGGTCCTACGCAGTATTTT
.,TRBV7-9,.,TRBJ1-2,CASSPLEGYGYTF,TGTGCCAGCAGCCCCCTGGAGGGATATGGCTACACCTTC
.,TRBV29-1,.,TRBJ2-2,CSVRSGNDRGELFF,TGCAGCGTTCGCTCCGGGAACGACCGCGGGGAGCTGTTTTTT